Listed here is a single T cell receptor beta chain. Germline assignment: CDR1 SEHNR and CDR2 FQNEAQ (reference sequence). The V gene lost 1 base and the J gene lost 6 bases, with 4 bases spanning the gap. CDR3 length: 11 residues. This entry is derived from a study of blood T cell repertoires in COVID-19. Profiled with immunoSEQ multiplex PCR; TCRdb holds only in-frame clones, not every one. The sample contains some 45,000 clones, more than 70% of which appear only once. Sequencing was performed on peripheral blood. The TCR comes from a human donor in a cohort sampled during active COVID-19. The chain has TRBV7-9 and TRBJ2-7; no firm D call. CDR3 coding DNA: TGTGCCAGCAGCTTAGACGGCGAGCAGTACTTC. This sequence encodes CASSLDGEQYF. Variable domain in full (rest from reference TRBV7-9 and TRBJ2-7): DTGVSQNPRHKITKRGQNVTFRCDPISEHNRLYWYRQTLGQGPEFLTYFQNEAQLEKSRLLSDRFSAERPKGSFSTLEIQRTEQGDSAMYLCASSLDGEQYFGPGTRLTVT.